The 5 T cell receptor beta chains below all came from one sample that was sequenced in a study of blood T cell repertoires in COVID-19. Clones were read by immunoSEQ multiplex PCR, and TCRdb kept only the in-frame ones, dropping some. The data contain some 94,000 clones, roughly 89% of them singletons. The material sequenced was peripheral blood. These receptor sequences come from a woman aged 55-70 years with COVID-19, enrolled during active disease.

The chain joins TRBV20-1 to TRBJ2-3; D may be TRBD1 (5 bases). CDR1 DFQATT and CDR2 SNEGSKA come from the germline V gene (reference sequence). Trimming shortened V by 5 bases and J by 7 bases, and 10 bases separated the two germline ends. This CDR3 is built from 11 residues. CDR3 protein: CSAYRTNTQYF. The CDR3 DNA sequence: TGCAGTGCTTACAGGACAAATACGCAGTATTTT.

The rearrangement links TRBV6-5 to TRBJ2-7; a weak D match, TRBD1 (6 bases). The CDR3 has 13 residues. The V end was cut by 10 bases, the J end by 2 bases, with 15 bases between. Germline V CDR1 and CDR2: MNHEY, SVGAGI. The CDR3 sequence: CATHRERPYEQYF. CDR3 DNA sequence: TGTGCCACCCACAGGGAGCGACCCTACGAGCAGTACTTC.

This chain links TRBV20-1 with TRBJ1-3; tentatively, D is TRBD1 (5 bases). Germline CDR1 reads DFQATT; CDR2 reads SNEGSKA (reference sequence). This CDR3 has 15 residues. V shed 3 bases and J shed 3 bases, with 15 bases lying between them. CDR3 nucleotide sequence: TGCAGTGCTAGTCTGGCGCTGGGGGGTGGAAACACCATATATTTT. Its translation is CSASLALGGGNTIYF.

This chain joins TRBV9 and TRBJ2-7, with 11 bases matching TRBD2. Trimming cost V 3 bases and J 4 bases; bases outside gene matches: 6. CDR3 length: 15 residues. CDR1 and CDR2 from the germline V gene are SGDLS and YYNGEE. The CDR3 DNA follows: TGTGCCAGCAGCGGGACTAGCGGGTTTGGGTACGAGCAGTACTTC. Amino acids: CASSGTSGFGYEQYF.

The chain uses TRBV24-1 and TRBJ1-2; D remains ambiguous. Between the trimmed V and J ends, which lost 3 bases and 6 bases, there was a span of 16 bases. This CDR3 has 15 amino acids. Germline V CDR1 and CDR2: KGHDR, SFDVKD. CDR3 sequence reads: CATSDTRAGVNGYTF. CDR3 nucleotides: TGTGCCACCAGTGATACGCGGGCGGGTGTGAATGGCTACACCTTC.